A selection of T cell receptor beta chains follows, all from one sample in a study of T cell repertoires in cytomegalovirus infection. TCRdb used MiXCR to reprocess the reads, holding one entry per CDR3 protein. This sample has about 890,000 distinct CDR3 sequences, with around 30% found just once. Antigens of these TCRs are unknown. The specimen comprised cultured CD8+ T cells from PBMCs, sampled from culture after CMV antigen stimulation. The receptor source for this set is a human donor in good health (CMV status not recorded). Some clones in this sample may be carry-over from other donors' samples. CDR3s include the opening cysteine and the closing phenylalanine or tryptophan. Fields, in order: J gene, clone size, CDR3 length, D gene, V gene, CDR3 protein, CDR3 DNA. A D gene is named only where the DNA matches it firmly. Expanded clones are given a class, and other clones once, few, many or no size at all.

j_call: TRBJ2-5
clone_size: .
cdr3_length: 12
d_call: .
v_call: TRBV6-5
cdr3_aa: CASNSGKETQYF
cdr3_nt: TGTGCCAGCAATTCAGGGAAAGAGACCCAGTACTTC

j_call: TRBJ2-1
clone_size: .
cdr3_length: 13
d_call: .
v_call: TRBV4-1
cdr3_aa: CASSQGGASEQFF
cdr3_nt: TGTGCCAGCAGCCAAGGGGGGGCGTCTGAGCAGTTCTTC

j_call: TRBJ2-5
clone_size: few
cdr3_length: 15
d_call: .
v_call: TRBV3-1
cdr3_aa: CASSPRDDLQETQYF
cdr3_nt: TGTGCCAGCAGCCCCCGGGACGACCTCCAAGAGACCCAGTACTTC

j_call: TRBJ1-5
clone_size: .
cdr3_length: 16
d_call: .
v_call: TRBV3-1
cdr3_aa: CASSEAPGSSNQPQHF
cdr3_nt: TGTGCCAGCAGCGAAGCCCCGGGATCCAGCAATCAGCCCCAGCATTTT

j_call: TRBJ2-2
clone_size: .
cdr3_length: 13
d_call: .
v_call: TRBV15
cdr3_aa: CATSNRPAGELFF
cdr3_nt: TGTGCCACCAGCAACAGACCCGCCGGGGAGCTGTTTTTT

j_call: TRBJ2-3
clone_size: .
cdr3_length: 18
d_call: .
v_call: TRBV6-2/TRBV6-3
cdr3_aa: CASSSIPPTGTRTDTQYF
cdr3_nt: TGTGCCAGCAGCTCAATTCCTCCGACAGGGACTCGCACAGATACGCAGTATTTT

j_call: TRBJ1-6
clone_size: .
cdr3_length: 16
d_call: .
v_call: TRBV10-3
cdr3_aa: CAISSGDYSYNSPLHF
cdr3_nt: TGTGCCATCAGCTCCGGAGATTATTCCTATAATTCACCCCTCCACTTT

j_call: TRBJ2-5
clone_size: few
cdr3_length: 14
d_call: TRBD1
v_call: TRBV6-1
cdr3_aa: CASSVGTGSETQYF
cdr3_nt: TGTGCCAGCAGCGTAGGGACAGGGAGTGAGACCCAGTACTTC

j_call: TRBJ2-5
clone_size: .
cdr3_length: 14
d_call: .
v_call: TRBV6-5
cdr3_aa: CASSHRGLQETQYF
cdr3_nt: TGTGCCAGCAGTCACCGGGGCCTCCAAGAGACCCAGTACTTC

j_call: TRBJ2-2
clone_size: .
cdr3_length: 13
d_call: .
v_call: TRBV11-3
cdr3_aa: CASSSTNIGELFF
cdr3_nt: TGTGCCAGCAGCTCGACCAACATCGGGGAGCTGTTTTTT

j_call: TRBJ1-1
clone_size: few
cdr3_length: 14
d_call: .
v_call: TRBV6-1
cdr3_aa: CASTVGGSNTEAFF
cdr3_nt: TGTGCCAGTACCGTGGGGGGGTCGAACACTGAAGCTTTCTTT

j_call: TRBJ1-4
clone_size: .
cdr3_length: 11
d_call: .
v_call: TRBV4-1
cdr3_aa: CASSRARELFF
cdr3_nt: TGCGCCAGCAGTCGCGCCAGGGAACTGTTTTTT

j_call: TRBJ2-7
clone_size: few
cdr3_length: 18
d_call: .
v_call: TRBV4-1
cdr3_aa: CASSQGVRESALSYEQYF
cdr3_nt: TGCGCCAGCAGCCAGGGGGTCCGGGAAAGCGCCCTCTCCTACGAGCAGTACTTC

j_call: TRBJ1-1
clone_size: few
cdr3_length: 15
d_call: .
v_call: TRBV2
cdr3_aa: CASSEGVGGNTEAFF
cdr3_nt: TGTGCCAGCAGTGAAGGAGTAGGGGGAAACACTGAAGCTTTCTTT

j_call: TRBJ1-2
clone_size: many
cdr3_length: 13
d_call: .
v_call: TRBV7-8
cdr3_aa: CASSTGTSDGYTF
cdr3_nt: TGTGCCAGCAGCACCGGGACATCAGATGGCTACACCTTC

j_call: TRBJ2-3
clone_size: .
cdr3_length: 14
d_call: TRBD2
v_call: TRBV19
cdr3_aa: CASSLRGGSDTQYF
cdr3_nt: TGTGCCAGTAGCTTGCGGGGGGGATCAGATACGCAGTATTTT

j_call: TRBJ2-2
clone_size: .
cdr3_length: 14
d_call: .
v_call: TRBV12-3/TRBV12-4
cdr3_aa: CASSLTGPARELFF
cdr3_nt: TGTGCCAGCAGTTTAACAGGACCCGCCAGGGAGCTGTTTTTT

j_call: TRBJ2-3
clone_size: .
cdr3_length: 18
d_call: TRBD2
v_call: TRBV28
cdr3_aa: CATLVAGETLTSTDTQYF
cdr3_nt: TGTGCCACCTTAGTAGCGGGGGAGACCTTAACTAGCACAGATACGCAGTATTTT

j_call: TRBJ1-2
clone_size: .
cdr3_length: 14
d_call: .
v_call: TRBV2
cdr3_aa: CASSERPGRLGYTF
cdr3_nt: TGTGCCAGCAGTGAACGGCCAGGCCGCCTGGGCTACACCTTC

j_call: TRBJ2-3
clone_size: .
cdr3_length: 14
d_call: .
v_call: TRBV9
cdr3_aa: CASSVVRETDTQYF
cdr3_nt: TGTGCCAGCAGCGTAGTGAGGGAGACAGATACGCAGTATTTT

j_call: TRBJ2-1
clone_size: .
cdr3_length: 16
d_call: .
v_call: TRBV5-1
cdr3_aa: CASSLYPINSYNEQFF
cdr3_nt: TGCGCCAGCAGCTTGTACCCAATAAACTCCTACAATGAGCAGTTCTTC

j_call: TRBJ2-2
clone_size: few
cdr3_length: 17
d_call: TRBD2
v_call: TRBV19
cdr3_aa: CASSITSGGINTGELFF
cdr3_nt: TGTGCCAGTAGTATTACCAGCGGGGGGATAAACACCGGGGAGCTGTTTTTT

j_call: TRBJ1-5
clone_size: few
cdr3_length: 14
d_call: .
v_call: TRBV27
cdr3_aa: CASWDQEPNQPQHF
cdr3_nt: TGTGCCAGTTGGGATCAGGAGCCGAATCAGCCCCAGCATTTT

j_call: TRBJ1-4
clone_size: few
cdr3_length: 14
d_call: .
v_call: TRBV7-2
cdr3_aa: CASSLVTGREKLFF
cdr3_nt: TGTGCCAGCAGCTTAGTTACAGGGAGGGAAAAACTGTTTTTT

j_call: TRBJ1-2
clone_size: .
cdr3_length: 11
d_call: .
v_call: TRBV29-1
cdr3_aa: CSVDLGAGYTF
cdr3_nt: TGCAGCGTTGATTTAGGGGCTGGCTACACCTTC

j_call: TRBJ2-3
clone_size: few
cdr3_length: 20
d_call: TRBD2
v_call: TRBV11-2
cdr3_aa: CASSLVASGGLHPSTDTQYF
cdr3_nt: TGTGCCAGCAGCTTAGTTGCTAGCGGGGGGCTACACCCTAGCACAGATACGCAGTATTTT

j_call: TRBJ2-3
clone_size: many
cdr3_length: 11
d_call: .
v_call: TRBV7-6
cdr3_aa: CANRWTDTQYF
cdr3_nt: TGTGCCAACAGGTGGACAGATACGCAGTATTTT

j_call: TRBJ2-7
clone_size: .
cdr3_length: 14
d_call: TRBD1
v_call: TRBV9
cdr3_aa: CASSWGQGINEQYF
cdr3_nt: TGTGCCAGCAGCTGGGGACAGGGGATAAACGAGCAGTACTTC

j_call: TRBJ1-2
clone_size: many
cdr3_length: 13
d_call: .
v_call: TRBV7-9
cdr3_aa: CASSSGGSYGYTF
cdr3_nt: TGTGCCAGCAGTTCTGGGGGCTCCTATGGCTACACCTTC

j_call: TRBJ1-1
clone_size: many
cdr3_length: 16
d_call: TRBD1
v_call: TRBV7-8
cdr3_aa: CASSLGGQGAPTEAFF
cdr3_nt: TGTGCCAGCAGCTTAGGGGGACAGGGGGCGCCCACTGAAGCTTTCTTT

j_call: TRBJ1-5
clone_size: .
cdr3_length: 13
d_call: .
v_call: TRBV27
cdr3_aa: CASSLNVFQPQHF
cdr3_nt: TGTGCCAGCAGTTTGAACGTGTTCCAGCCCCAGCATTTT

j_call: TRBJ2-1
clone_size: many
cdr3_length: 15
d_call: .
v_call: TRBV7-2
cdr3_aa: CASSLVVAEYNEQFF
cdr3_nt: TGTGCCAGCAGCTTAGTGGTTGCTGAGTACAATGAGCAGTTCTTC

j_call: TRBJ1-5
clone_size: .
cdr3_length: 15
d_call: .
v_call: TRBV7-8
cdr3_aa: CVSSLARLRNQPQHF
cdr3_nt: TGTGTCAGCAGCTTAGCGAGGTTGAGGAATCAGCCCCAGCATTTT

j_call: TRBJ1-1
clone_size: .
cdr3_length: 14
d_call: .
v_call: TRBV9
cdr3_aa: CASSVEAGNTEAFF
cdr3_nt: TGTGCCAGCAGCGTAGAAGCAGGGAACACTGAAGCTTTCTTT

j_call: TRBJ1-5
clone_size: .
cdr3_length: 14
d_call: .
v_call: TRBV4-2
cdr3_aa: CASSHNRGTQPQHF
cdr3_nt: TGTGCCAGCAGCCATAATAGGGGAACCCAGCCCCAGCATTTT

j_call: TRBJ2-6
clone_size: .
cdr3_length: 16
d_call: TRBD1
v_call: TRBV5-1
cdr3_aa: CASSSTGPSGANVLTF
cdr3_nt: TGCGCCAGCAGCTCGACAGGGCCCTCTGGGGCCAACGTCCTGACTTTC

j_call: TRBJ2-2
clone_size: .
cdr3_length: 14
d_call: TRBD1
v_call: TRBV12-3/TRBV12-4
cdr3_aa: CASSPTGGVGELFF
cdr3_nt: TGTGCCAGCAGCCCGACAGGGGGCGTCGGGGAGCTGTTTTTT

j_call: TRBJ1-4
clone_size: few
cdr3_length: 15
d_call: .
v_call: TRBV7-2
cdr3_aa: CASSLALRAGEKLFF
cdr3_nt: TGTGCCAGCAGCTTAGCGCTTAGGGCAGGTGAAAAACTGTTTTTT

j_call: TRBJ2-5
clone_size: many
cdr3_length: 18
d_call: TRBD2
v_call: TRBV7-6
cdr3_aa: CASSFSGREPTSKETQYF
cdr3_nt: TGTGCCAGCAGCTTCTCCGGCAGGGAACCGACTAGCAAAGAGACCCAGTACTTC

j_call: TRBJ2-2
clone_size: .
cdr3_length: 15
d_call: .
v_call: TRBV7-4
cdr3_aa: CVFSPGSANTGELFF
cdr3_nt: TGTGTCTTCTCGCCAGGGTCAGCGAACACCGGGGAGCTGTTTTTT